Listed below are T cell receptor beta chains from one sample, sequenced in a study of OX40 agonist ivuxolimab in advanced cancers. Using immunoSEQ multiplex PCR, the repertoire was profiled, and TCRdb retains in-frame clones only, with some absent. Counted here are tens of thousands of clones, about 84% occurring once; the ten biggest clones make up 37%. The material was CD4+ or CD8+ T cells sorted from blood, obtained in a trial of the OX40 agonist ivuxolimab. Source of these receptors: an adult with an advanced solid tumor such as melanoma, head and neck, liver or kidney cancer. Each CDR3 is given with its conserved first and last residue. The order of the fields is CDR3 DNA, CDR3 protein, J gene, D gene, V gene, clone size. The D gene is left open where the match is weak. Clone size is given for some rows only: seen once, a few or many times, or a class if the clone is expanded.

CDR3 DNA: TGCGCCAGCAGCCAAGGTGTAGCGGGGGGTACAGAGACCCAGTACTTC; CDR3 protein: CASSQGVAGGTETQYF; J gene: TRBJ2-5; D gene: TRBD2; V gene: TRBV4-1; clone size: once
CDR3 DNA: TGTGCCAGCAGCTTAGCCGGGGCGGTAAGCACAGATACGCAGTATTTT; CDR3 protein: CASSLAGAVSTDTQYF; J gene: TRBJ2-3; D gene: NA; V gene: TRBV7-2; clone size: NA
CDR3 DNA: TGTGCCAGCACCTCGTCCCGTCGCGAGCAGTACTTC; CDR3 protein: CASTSSRREQYF; J gene: TRBJ2-7; D gene: NA; V gene: TRBV11-1; clone size: NA
CDR3 DNA: TGTGCCAGCAGTTTATCAAAGTTGGCGGTGCAGCCCCAGCATTTT; CDR3 protein: CASSLSKLAVQPQHF; J gene: TRBJ1-5; D gene: NA; V gene: TRBV27; clone size: NA
CDR3 DNA: TGTGCCAGCTCCTGTTCAACGTATAGCAATCAGCCCCAGCATTTT; CDR3 protein: CASSCSTYSNQPQHF; J gene: TRBJ1-5; D gene: NA; V gene: TRBV5-5; clone size: NA
CDR3 DNA: TGTGCCAGCAGCCCAGCACCGTCGGGGACAGGGACCGAAAAACTGTTTTTT; CDR3 protein: CASSPAPSGTGTEKLFF; J gene: TRBJ1-4; D gene: TRBD1; V gene: TRBV7-6; clone size: NA
CDR3 DNA: TGTGCCAGCAGTGACGGAAATGAAGCTTTCTTT; CDR3 protein: CASSDGNEAFF; J gene: TRBJ1-1; D gene: NA; V gene: TRBV6-1; clone size: NA
CDR3 DNA: TGCGCCAGCAGGGGCACCATGAACACTGAAGCTTTCTTT; CDR3 protein: CASRGTMNTEAFF; J gene: TRBJ1-1; D gene: NA; V gene: TRBV10-2; clone size: NA
CDR3 DNA: TGTGCCAGCAGCTTGGGTACCGGGTTTAGCAACGAGCAGTACTTC; CDR3 protein: CASSLGTGFSNEQYF; J gene: TRBJ2-7; D gene: NA; V gene: TRBV7-8; clone size: hyperexpanded
CDR3 DNA: TGCGCCAGCAGCCAAGAACTGTCTTTCTCCTTAGGGCTCGAGCAGTACTTC; CDR3 protein: CASSQELSFSLGLEQYF; J gene: TRBJ2-7; D gene: NA; V gene: TRBV4-1; clone size: NA
CDR3 DNA: TGTGCCAGCAGGTCGGGCGGGGAGCTGTTTTTT; CDR3 protein: CASRSGGELFF; J gene: TRBJ2-2; D gene: NA; V gene: TRBV6-1; clone size: NA
CDR3 DNA: TGTGCCAGCAGTAAAGGCGACTTAGCTAACTATGGCTACACCTTC; CDR3 protein: CASSKGDLANYGYTF; J gene: TRBJ1-2; D gene: NA; V gene: TRBV6-1; clone size: NA
CDR3 DNA: TGTGCCAGCAGCCCCGGACAGGGTTTAGCCGAGCAGTACTTC; CDR3 protein: CASSPGQGLAEQYF; J gene: TRBJ2-7; D gene: TRBD1; V gene: TRBV5-4; clone size: NA
CDR3 DNA: TGTGCCAGCAGCGGGGGAGGGAGCACAGATACGCAGTATTTT; CDR3 protein: CASSGGGSTDTQYF; J gene: TRBJ2-3; D gene: TRBD2; V gene: TRBV9; clone size: NA
CDR3 DNA: TGTGCCAGCAGCTTAGAGGGCTCAACTAATGAAAAACTGTTTTTT; CDR3 protein: CASSLEGSTNEKLFF; J gene: TRBJ1-4; D gene: NA; V gene: TRBV7-9; clone size: NA
CDR3 DNA: TGTGCCAGCAGCCTCTGGACTAGCGGGAGCAGCTCCTACGAGCAGTACTTC; CDR3 protein: CASSLWTSGSSSYEQYF; J gene: TRBJ2-7; D gene: TRBD2; V gene: TRBV7-8; clone size: NA
CDR3 DNA: TGTGCCAGCAGCTTAGGGGCTGGGCAACAAGAGACCCAGTACTTC; CDR3 protein: CASSLGAGQQETQYF; J gene: TRBJ2-5; D gene: NA; V gene: TRBV7-8; clone size: NA
CDR3 DNA: TGTGCCAGTAGCCGGGGGACAGGGAATGACGAGCAGTACTTC; CDR3 protein: CASSRGTGNDEQYF; J gene: TRBJ2-7; D gene: TRBD1; V gene: TRBV19; clone size: NA
CDR3 DNA: TGTGCCAGCAGCCCCTCCCCCAGGGACGAGCAGTACTTC; CDR3 protein: CASSPSPRDEQYF; J gene: TRBJ2-7; D gene: NA; V gene: TRBV7-6; clone size: once
CDR3 DNA: TGTGCCAGCAGCTGGCCGGTCGGAGAGTCGGATACGCAGTATTTT; CDR3 protein: CASSWPVGESDTQYF; J gene: TRBJ2-3; D gene: NA; V gene: TRBV7-9; clone size: NA
CDR3 DNA: TGTGCCAGCAGCCGGGGCGTGGCGGGGACGCGGTACAATGAGCAGTTCTTC; CDR3 protein: CASSRGVAGTRYNEQFF; J gene: TRBJ2-1; D gene: NA; V gene: TRBV5-6; clone size: NA
CDR3 DNA: TGCGCCAGCAGCCAACGAGGGTCCTCCTACGAGCAGTACTTC; CDR3 protein: CASSQRGSSYEQYF; J gene: TRBJ2-7; D gene: NA; V gene: TRBV4-1; clone size: NA
CDR3 DNA: TGCAGCGTGGCTATCAGGGGTAATGAAGATGGCTACACCTTC; CDR3 protein: CSVAIRGNEDGYTF; J gene: TRBJ1-2; D gene: NA; V gene: TRBV29-1; clone size: NA
CDR3 DNA: TGTGCCAGCAGCCCGAGTCTGTGGGATAGACTTAACTATGGCTACACCTTC; CDR3 protein: CASSPSLWDRLNYGYTF; J gene: TRBJ1-2; D gene: NA; V gene: TRBV14; clone size: NA
CDR3 DNA: TGTGCCAGCAGCCTCCGGGACAGCGCCTACGAGCAGTACTTC; CDR3 protein: CASSLRDSAYEQYF; J gene: TRBJ2-7; D gene: TRBD1; V gene: TRBV27; clone size: NA
CDR3 DNA: TGTGCCAGCAGTTACGGGCAGGGGAGAGGGGAGCTGTTTTTT; CDR3 protein: CASSYGQGRGELFF; J gene: TRBJ2-2; D gene: NA; V gene: TRBV6-5; clone size: once
CDR3 DNA: TGTGCCAGCAATTTCTATTCTAATGAAAAACTGTTTTTT; CDR3 protein: CASNFYSNEKLFF; J gene: TRBJ1-4; D gene: NA; V gene: TRBV6-6; clone size: NA
CDR3 DNA: TGCGCCAGCAGCTTATCCTACAATGAGCAGTTCTTC; CDR3 protein: CASSLSYNEQFF; J gene: TRBJ2-1; D gene: NA; V gene: TRBV5-1; clone size: NA
CDR3 DNA: TGTGCCAGCTTCCCACAGTCATCAGCCGGGGAGCTGTTTTTT; CDR3 protein: CASFPQSSAGELFF; J gene: TRBJ2-2; D gene: NA; V gene: TRBV6-1; clone size: NA
CDR3 DNA: TGTGCCAGCAGGCCGGGGATCAACACTGAAGCTTTCTTT; CDR3 protein: CASRPGINTEAFF; J gene: TRBJ1-1; D gene: NA; V gene: TRBV7-8; clone size: NA
CDR3 DNA: TGTGCCAGCAGCGTGGACAGGGGGGCCTATGGCTACACCTTC; CDR3 protein: CASSVDRGAYGYTF; J gene: TRBJ1-2; D gene: TRBD1; V gene: TRBV5-4; clone size: NA
CDR3 DNA: TGTGCCAGCAGCTTGTCAGGGGGGGGCTATGGCTACACCTTC; CDR3 protein: CASSLSGGGYGYTF; J gene: TRBJ1-2; D gene: TRBD1; V gene: TRBV5-4; clone size: NA
CDR3 DNA: TGTGCCAGCAGCTTGGGAGGGGTACTAGCCAAAAACATTCAGTACTTC; CDR3 protein: CASSLGGVLAKNIQYF; J gene: TRBJ2-4; D gene: NA; V gene: TRBV5-8; clone size: once
CDR3 DNA: TGCGCCAGCAGTCCAGGGGCAGGGGGCTCCTACAATGAGCAGTTCTTC; CDR3 protein: CASSPGAGGSYNEQFF; J gene: TRBJ2-1; D gene: TRBD1; V gene: TRBV5-1; clone size: NA
CDR3 DNA: TGTGCCAGCAGGAATCAGGGGCACGATCCCGGGGAGCTGTTTTTT; CDR3 protein: CASRNQGHDPGELFF; J gene: TRBJ2-2; D gene: NA; V gene: TRBV27; clone size: NA
CDR3 DNA: TGTGCCAGCAGCTTAGTGGCCACCGGGGAGCTGTTTTTT; CDR3 protein: CASSLVATGELFF; J gene: TRBJ2-2; D gene: NA; V gene: TRBV7-8; clone size: NA
CDR3 DNA: TGTGCCAGCAGCGCGTGGGACCAGAACACCGGGGAGCTGTTTTTT; CDR3 protein: CASSAWDQNTGELFF; J gene: TRBJ2-2; D gene: NA; V gene: TRBV9; clone size: NA
CDR3 DNA: TGTGCCAGCAGCGGACCAACCTTAAAAACAGCCTACTTC; CDR3 protein: CASSGPTLKTAYF; J gene: TRBJ1-2; D gene: NA; V gene: TRBV5-6; clone size: few
CDR3 DNA: TGTGCCAGCAGCTTAGACACTGAAGCTTTCTTT; CDR3 protein: CASSLDTEAFF; J gene: TRBJ1-1; D gene: NA; V gene: TRBV11-2; clone size: NA
CDR3 DNA: TGTGCCAGCAGTTCCGGGACAGGGGACTATGGCTACACCTTC; CDR3 protein: CASSSGTGDYGYTF; J gene: TRBJ1-2; D gene: TRBD1; V gene: TRBV27; clone size: NA
CDR3 DNA: TGCGCCAGCAGCTTCTTCGCGAACACCGGGGAGCTGTTTTTT; CDR3 protein: CASSFFANTGELFF; J gene: TRBJ2-2; D gene: NA; V gene: TRBV5-1; clone size: NA
CDR3 DNA: TGTGCCAGCAGCCAAATACGGGGGATTAACACTGAAGCTTTCTTT; CDR3 protein: CASSQIRGINTEAFF; J gene: TRBJ1-1; D gene: NA; V gene: TRBV7-8; clone size: few
CDR3 DNA: TGTGCCAGCAGCTTAGCTGAAACTCGGGCCTATGGCTACACCTTC; CDR3 protein: CASSLAETRAYGYTF; J gene: TRBJ1-2; D gene: NA; V gene: TRBV7-9; clone size: once
CDR3 DNA: TGTGCCAGCAGCTTGGACCTATTGAATGAGCAGTTCTTC; CDR3 protein: CASSLDLLNEQFF; J gene: TRBJ2-1; D gene: NA; V gene: TRBV5-4; clone size: NA
CDR3 DNA: TGCGCCAGCAGCCAAGGGTGGCCGGTGAACACTGAAGCTTTCTTT; CDR3 protein: CASSQGWPVNTEAFF; J gene: TRBJ1-1; D gene: NA; V gene: TRBV4-1; clone size: NA
CDR3 DNA: TGTGCCTGGAGGAAATCCCGCGGGCCTGAAGCTTTCTTT; CDR3 protein: CAWRKSRGPEAFF; J gene: TRBJ1-1; D gene: NA; V gene: TRBV30; clone size: few
CDR3 DNA: TGTGCCAGCAGTTTCAGGGGGGATGGCAATCAGCCCCAGCATTTT; CDR3 protein: CASSFRGDGNQPQHF; J gene: TRBJ1-5; D gene: TRBD1; V gene: TRBV28; clone size: NA
CDR3 DNA: TGTGCCAGCAGCCTCCGCGGGGTCGGTTGGCGCAAAGAGACCCAGTACTTC; CDR3 protein: CASSLRGVGWRKETQYF; J gene: TRBJ2-5; D gene: NA; V gene: TRBV13; clone size: NA
CDR3 DNA: TGCAGCTTCGCCGGGACAGGGGTTGATGGCTACACCTTC; CDR3 protein: CSFAGTGVDGYTF; J gene: TRBJ1-2; D gene: TRBD1; V gene: TRBV29-1; clone size: few
CDR3 DNA: TGTGTCAGAAACCTAGCGGGGCGCCAGACTTCGGGTGAGCAGTTCTTC; CDR3 protein: CVRNLAGRQTSGEQFF; J gene: TRBJ2-1; D gene: NA; V gene: TRBV7-5; clone size: NA
CDR3 DNA: TGTGCCAGCAGCTTAGTCCAACAAACTGAAGCTTTCTTT; CDR3 protein: CASSLVQQTEAFF; J gene: TRBJ1-1; D gene: NA; V gene: TRBV7-2; clone size: NA
CDR3 DNA: TGTGCCAGCAGTTTTCCCCGGACAGGTCCGTATAACTATGGCTACACCTTC; CDR3 protein: CASSFPRTGPYNYGYTF; J gene: TRBJ1-2; D gene: TRBD1; V gene: TRBV28; clone size: NA